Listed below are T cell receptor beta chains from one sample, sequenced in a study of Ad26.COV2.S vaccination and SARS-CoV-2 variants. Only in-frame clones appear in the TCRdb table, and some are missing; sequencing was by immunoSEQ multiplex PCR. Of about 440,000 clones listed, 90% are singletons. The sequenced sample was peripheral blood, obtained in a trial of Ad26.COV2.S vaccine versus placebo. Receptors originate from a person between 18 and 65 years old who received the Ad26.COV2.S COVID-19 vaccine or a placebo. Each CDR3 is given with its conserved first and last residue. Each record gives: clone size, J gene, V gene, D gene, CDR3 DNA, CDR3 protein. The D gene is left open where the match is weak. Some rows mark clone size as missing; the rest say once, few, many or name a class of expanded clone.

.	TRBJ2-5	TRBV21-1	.	TGTGCCAGCAGCAAAGAGGAGGCGGGGGAGACCCAGTACTTC	CASSKEEAGETQYF
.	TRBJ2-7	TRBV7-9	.	TGTGCCAGCAGCCGCGGGATCGACAACGAGCAGTACTTC	CASSRGIDNEQYF
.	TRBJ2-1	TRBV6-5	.	TGTGCCAGCACCGTCTCCGGGTCGGGGACCCTGTTCTTC	CASTVSGSGTLFF
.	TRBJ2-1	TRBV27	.	TGTGCCAGCAGTTTATCGAGGGTCAATGAGCAGTTCTTC	CASSLSRVNEQFF
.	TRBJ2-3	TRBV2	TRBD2	TGTGCCAGCAGAGCTGGACTAGCGGGAACAGATACGCAGTATTTT	CASRAGLAGTDTQYF
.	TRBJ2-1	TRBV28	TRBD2	TGTGCCAGCAGTTTAGATGCGGGAGTCTACAATGAGCAGTTCTTC	CASSLDAGVYNEQFF
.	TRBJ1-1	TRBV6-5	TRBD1	TGTGCCAGCAGTTCCGGACAGGGGGCGAGGGGCACTGAAGCTTTCTTT	CASSSGQGARGTEAFF
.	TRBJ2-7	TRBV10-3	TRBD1	TGTGCCATCAGTGGGACGTCCGGGACAGACCTCGAGCAGTACTTC	CAISGTSGTDLEQYF
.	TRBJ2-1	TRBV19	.	TGTGCCAGTAGTATCTCCCGGGAGTTTGAGCAGTTCTTC	CASSISREFEQFF
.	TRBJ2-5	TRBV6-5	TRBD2	TGTGCCAGCAGAGCGGGAGGGGGAAGAAGGACCCAGTACTTC	CASRAGGGRRTQYF
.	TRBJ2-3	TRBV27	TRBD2	TGTGCCAGCAGTTTAACTACTAGCGGGACACAAAATACGCAGTATTTT	CASSLTTSGTQNTQYF
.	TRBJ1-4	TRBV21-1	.	TGTGCCAGCACCCTAGGACAGGGTTTAGAAAAACTGTTTTTT	CASTLGQGLEKLFF
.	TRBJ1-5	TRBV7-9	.	TGTGCCAGCAGCTTAGGATACCAGCCCCAGCATTTT	CASSLGYQPQHF
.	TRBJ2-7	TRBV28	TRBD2	TGTGCCAGCAGCCGTGGGACTAGCGGGAGGGGCGAGCAGTACTTC	CASSRGTSGRGEQYF
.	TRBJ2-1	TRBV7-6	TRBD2	TGTGCCAGCAGCCCCAGCGGGGGTGGCAATGAGCAGTTCTTC	CASSPSGGGNEQFF
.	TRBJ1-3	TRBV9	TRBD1	TGTGCCAGCAGCGGGCCACGACAGGGGGAGAGCTCTGGAAACACCATATATTTT	CASSGPRQGESSGNTIYF
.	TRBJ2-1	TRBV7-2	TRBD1	TGTGCCAGCAGCTCCGGGGACAGGGTCGCCAATGAGCAGTTCTTC	CASSSGDRVANEQFF
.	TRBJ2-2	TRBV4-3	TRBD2	TGCGCCAGCAGCCAAGATGCGCTCACTAGCGGGACCGGGGAGCTGTTTTTT	CASSQDALTSGTGELFF
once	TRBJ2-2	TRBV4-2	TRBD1	TGTGCCAGCAGCCAAGGCCCGACAGGGGTGGGAGCCGGGGAGCTGTTTTTT	CASSQGPTGVGAGELFF
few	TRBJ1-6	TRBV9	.	TGTGCCAGCAGCGTAGGTATGGGCCCGACCACCCTCCACTTT	CASSVGMGPTTLHF
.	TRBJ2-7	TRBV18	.	TGTGCCAGCTCACCATCTGGGGCGAACCCCTACGAGCAGTACTTC	CASSPSGANPYEQYF
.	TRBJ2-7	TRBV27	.	TGTGCCAGCAGTTCGGAGGGGGCCTCCTACGAGCAGTACTTC	CASSSEGASYEQYF
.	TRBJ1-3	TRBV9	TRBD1	TGTGCCAGCAGCGCTACGACAGGGGGTCTGGGAAACACCATATATTTT	CASSATTGGLGNTIYF
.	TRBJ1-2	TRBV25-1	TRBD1	TGTGCCAGCAGCCGAAACAGGGGTGGTGGCTACACCTTC	CASSRNRGGGYTF
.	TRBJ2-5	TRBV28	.	TGTGCCAGCAGTTCCGCACCATGGGGGGAGACCCAGTACTTC	CASSSAPWGETQYF
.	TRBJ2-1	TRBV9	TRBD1	TGTGCCAGCAGCCCACAGGGGACCTACAATGAGCAGTTCTTC	CASSPQGTYNEQFF
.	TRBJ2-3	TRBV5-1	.	TGCGCCAGCAGACTCGGGGCAACGGATAATACGCAGTATTTT	CASRLGATDNTQYF
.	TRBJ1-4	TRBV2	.	TGTGCCAGCAGTGTAGAGATTAATGAAAAACTGTTTTTT	CASSVEINEKLFF
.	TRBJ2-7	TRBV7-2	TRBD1	TGTGCCAGCAGTACCCGGACAGGGTTCCACGAGCAGTACTTC	CASSTRTGFHEQYF
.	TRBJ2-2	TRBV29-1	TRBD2	TGCAGCGTTGAAGCACCCGGGACTAGCGGGAGTGGGCACGGGGAGCTGTTTTTT	CSVEAPGTSGSGHGELFF
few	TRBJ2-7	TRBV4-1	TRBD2	TGCGCCAGCAGCCAAGAACTGACTAGCGGGTTCTACGAGCAGTACTTC	CASSQELTSGFYEQYF
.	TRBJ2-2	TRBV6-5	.	TGTGCCAGCAGTTATCGTCGGTCGTACACCGGGGAGCTGTTTTTT	CASSYRRSYTGELFF
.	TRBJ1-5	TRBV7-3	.	TGTGCCAGCACCTCGGACGGACGGCAGCCCCAGCATTTT	CASTSDGRQPQHF
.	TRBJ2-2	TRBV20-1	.	TGCAGTGCCAGTGAGGCAAGGGTCGGCACCGGGGAGCTGTTTTTT	CSASEARVGTGELFF
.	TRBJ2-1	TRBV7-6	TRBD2	TGTGCCAGCAGCTTAGGGTTGGGAGGGAGGCTTGAGCAGTTCTTC	CASSLGLGGRLEQFF
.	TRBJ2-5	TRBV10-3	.	TGTGCCATCAGCCCCGGGCGAGAAGAGACCCAGTACTTC	CAISPGREETQYF
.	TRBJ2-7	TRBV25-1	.	TGTGCCAGCAGCAGGGGAAGTTACGAGCAGTACTTC	CASSRGSYEQYF
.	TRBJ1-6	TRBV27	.	TGTGCCAGCAGTATAGCCGGGACGTTTCCCCTCCACTTT	CASSIAGTFPLHF
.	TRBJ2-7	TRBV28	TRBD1	TGTGCCAGCAGTTTAGTGGGACAGGGTATCCACGAGCAGTACTTC	CASSLVGQGIHEQYF
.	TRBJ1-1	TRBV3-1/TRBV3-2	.	TGTGCCAGCAGCCAAGATCAAGGATTCACTGAAGCTTTCTTT	CASSQDQGFTEAFF
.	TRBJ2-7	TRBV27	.	TGTGCCAGCAGTTTCGAGAGCTCCTACGAGCAGTACTTC	CASSFESSYEQYF
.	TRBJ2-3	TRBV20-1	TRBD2	TGCAGTGCTAGTGGATTTAGCGGGAGCCCAGATACGCAGTATTTT	CSASGFSGSPDTQYF
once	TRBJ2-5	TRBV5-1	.	TGCGCCAGCAGCCGAGGGGCAGGGATCCAAGAGACCCAGTACTTC	CASSRGAGIQETQYF
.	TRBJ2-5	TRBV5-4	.	TGTGCCAGCAACCGGGACGCACAAGAGACCCAGTACTTC	CASNRDAQETQYF
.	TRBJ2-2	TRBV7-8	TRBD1	TGTGCCAGCAGCTTAGCAAGTGGACAGGGAAAGTCGGGGGAGCTGTTTTTT	CASSLASGQGKSGELFF
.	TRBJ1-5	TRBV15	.	TGTGCCACCAGCAGAGACCAGGGCGGTAATCAGCCCCAGCATTTT	CATSRDQGGNQPQHF
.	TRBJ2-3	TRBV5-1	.	TGCGCCAGCAGCTTGGCTGGGCCTAGCACAGATACGCAGTATTTT	CASSLAGPSTDTQYF